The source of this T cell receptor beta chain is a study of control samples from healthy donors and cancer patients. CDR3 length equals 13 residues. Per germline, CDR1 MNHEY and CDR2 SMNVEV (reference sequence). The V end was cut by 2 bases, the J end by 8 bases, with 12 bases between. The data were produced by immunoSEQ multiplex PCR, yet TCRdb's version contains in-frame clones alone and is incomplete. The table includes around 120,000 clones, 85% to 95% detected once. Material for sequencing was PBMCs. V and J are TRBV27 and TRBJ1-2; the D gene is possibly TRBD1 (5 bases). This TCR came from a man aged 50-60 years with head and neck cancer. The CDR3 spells CASSLRGVEGYTF. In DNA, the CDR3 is TGTGCCAGCAGTTTAAGAGGGGTCGAGGGCTACACCTTC.